This T cell receptor (beta chain) was profiled in a study of cytotoxic CD8 clonotypes in ibrutinib-treated CLL. Study findings and constraints: Public clonotypes were rare and shrank or held steady on treatment.

This table comes from immunoSEQ multiplex PCR, and its TCRdb copy is limited to in-frame clones, with some not included. The sample carries roughly 180,000 clones, 70% to 85% recorded once. Between the trimmed V and J ends, which lost 2 bases and 4 bases, there was a span of 14 bases. Germline-derived CDR1 and CDR2 are KGHSH and LQKENI. The CDR3 runs 15 residues. A word on this clone: Its antigen is currently unknown.

This sequence was found in a human donor with chronic lymphocytic leukemia. Sequences were derived from PBMCs, sampled after 24 months of ibrutinib treatment. The chain links TRBV18 to TRBJ1-2, with D unclear. As DNA, the CDR3 is TGTGCCAGCTCACCATCGGGTAAGGAGGGCTATGGCTACACCTTC. This translates into CASSPSGKEGYGYTF.